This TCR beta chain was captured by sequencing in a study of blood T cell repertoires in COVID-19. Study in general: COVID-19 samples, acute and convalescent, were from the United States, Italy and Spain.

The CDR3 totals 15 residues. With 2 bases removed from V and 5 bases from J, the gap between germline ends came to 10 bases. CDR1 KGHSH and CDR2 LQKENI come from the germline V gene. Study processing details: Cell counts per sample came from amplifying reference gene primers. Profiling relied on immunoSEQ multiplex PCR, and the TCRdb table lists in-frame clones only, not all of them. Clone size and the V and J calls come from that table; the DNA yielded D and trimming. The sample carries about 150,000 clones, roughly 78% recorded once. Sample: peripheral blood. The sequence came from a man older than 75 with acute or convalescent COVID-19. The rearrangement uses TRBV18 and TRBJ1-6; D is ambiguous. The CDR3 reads CASSPRTVDNSPLHF. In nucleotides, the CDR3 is TGTGCCAGCTCACCAAGAACAGTAGATAATTCACCCCTCCACTTT.